Presented here are 19 T cell receptor beta chains from one specimen sequenced in a study of tumor and adjacent non-tumor tissue in lung cancer. The template was RNA from unsorted bulk tissue. This non-tumor lung sample came from over 3 cm beyond the tumor edge. Three rounds of nested PCR, following a modified ARM-PCR protocol, produced the TCRbeta library. MiXCR, run by TCRdb on the multiplex PCR reads, gives a single entry per CDR3 protein. The sample lists roughly 44,000 distinct CDR3 sequences, 60% to 70% seen once, with roughly 19% in the top ten. Sequencing was carried out using distant non-tumor lung tissue. The receptors here all came from a woman aged 40 to 49 with non-small cell lung cancer.

Points on this clonotype: One end of the junction is discordant with germline, which a read error may explain. V gene TRBV29-1 combines with J gene TRBJ1-1; D is perhaps TRBD1 (5 bases). The CDR3 length is 12 residues. Per the germline V gene, CDR1 is SQVTM and CDR2 is ANQGSEA. The CDR3 reads CRVGTGNTGAFF. In DNA, the CDR3 is TGCAGGGTTGGGACGGGGAACACTGGAGCTTTCTTT.

This clonotype came up many times. This rearrangement joins TRBV6-6 to TRBJ1-1; TRBD1 is a possible D gene (5 bases). This CDR3 has 14 amino acids. Per the germline V gene, CDR1 is MNHNY and CDR2 is SVGAGI (reference sequence). Trimming removed 7 bases from V and 4 bases from J, with 16 bases in between. The CDR3 sequence is CASNAQVEGTEAFF. CDR3 bases: TGTGCCAGCAACGCACAGGTGGAGGGCACTGAAGCTTTCTTT.

Concerning this clonotype itself: One end of the junction fails to match germline, which may point to a read error. The chain combines TRBV6-6 with TRBJ2-3; tentative D call: TRBD2 (6 bases). The CDR3 extends over 16 amino acids. Germline V gene data show CDR1 as MNHNY and CDR2 as SVGAGI (reference sequence). For the CDR3, the DNA is TGTGCCGCCTACTCGGGGGATGGGGATGGCACAGATACACAGTATTTT. Translating it yields CAAYSGDGDGTDTQYF.

This clonotype was detected many times. CDR3 DNA sequence: TGCAGCGCTCTCCCTGTAGGCACTGAAGCTTTCTTT. Its protein is CSALPVGTEAFF. The gene calls are TRBV29-1 and TRBJ1-1; D is unclear. Germline loops: CDR1 SQVTM, CDR2 ANQGSEA. Trimming took off 7 bases at V and 4 bases at J, with 13 bases between the two ends. The CDR3 loop spans 12 amino acids.

Worth noting for this clonotype: The CDR3 end shows no conserved phenylalanine or tryptophan, and so a read error is likely. The genes are TRBV20-1 and TRBJ2-4; D is perhaps TRBD2 (5 bases). Germline CDR1 reads DFQATT; CDR2 reads SNEGSKA (reference sequence). V was cut by 3 bases and J by 9 bases, with 21 bases left in between. The CDR3 covers 15 residues. The CDR3 sequence is CSARAAHRRSGIQYY. For the CDR3, the DNA is TGCAGTGCTAGGGCCGCTCATCGGAGGAGTGGCATTCAGTACTAC.

This clonotype was counted a few times. No conserved phenylalanine or tryptophan is present at the end of the CDR3, so a read error is the likely explanation. This chain links TRBV11-3 with TRBJ2-1, with 7 bases identical to TRBD1. CDR3 size: 13 residues. The V and J ends lost 6 bases and 8 bases, in that order; junction bases with no gene match: 7. Germline assignment: CDR1 SGHNT and CDR2 YENEEA. The CDR3 sequence: CASSSGQVHEQFL. CDR3 nucleotides: TGTGCCAGCAGTTCAGGACAGGTCCATGAGCAGTTCCTC.

With respect to this clonotype: Mismatch with germline at one junction end may stem from a read error. The rearrangement uses TRBV4-2 and TRBJ2-3, with 8 bases matching TRBD2. The CDR3 contains 18 residues. CDR1 and CDR2 from the germline V gene are LGHNA and YNFKEQ. The CDR3 DNA reads as TGTGCCAGCAGCCAAGATTTGATAACTAGCGGTTCCACAGATATGCAGTATTTT. This gives the protein CASSQDLITSGSTDMQYF.

Concerning this clonotype: This may come from a read error, since a much larger clone is one base off. The genes are TRBV12-3 or TRBV12-4 and TRBJ1-5, with unresolved D. Trimming left V 4 bases short and J 7 bases short, with 17 bases between. CDR3 length: 15 residues. The CDR3 DNA is TGTGCCAGCAGTTCCGGAGAGGGCGTGGGACAGCCCCAGCATTTT. Encoded protein: CASSSGEGVGQPQHF.

This clonotype has more than one count but fewer than ten. A read error may be the cause here, since a much bigger clone is one base away. This chain joins TRBV7-8 and TRBJ2-5; 12 bases map to TRBD2. Germline-derived CDR1 and CDR2 are SGHVS and FQNEAQ. The CDR3 extends over 18 amino acids. The CDR3 spells CANSLAGTSGPEQETQYF. In DNA form, the CDR3 reads TGTGCCAACAGCTTAGCCGGGACTAGCGGGCCCGAACAAGAGACCCAGTACTTC.

The chain recombines TRBV20-1 with TRBJ2-1, with D perhaps matching TRBD2 (6 bases). Per germline, CDR1 DFQATT and CDR2 SNEGSKA (reference sequence). V was pared by 7 bases and J by 6 bases, with 16 bases between. This CDR3 has 13 residues. CDR3 DNA sequence: TGCAGTGTTAAGGTCGGGAGTCTCAATGAGCAGTTCTTC. Translating it yields CSVKVGSLNEQFF.

The chain couples TRBV11-2 to TRBJ2-3; no clear D. Germline CDR1 and CDR2: SGHAT and FQNNGV. V lost 1 base to trimming and J lost 2 bases, with 13 bases between them. The CDR3 totals 16 residues. This CDR3 is CASSLASQSNTDTQYF. For the CDR3, the DNA is TGTGCCAGCAGCTTAGCCTCCCAGAGTAACACAGATACGCAGTATTTT.

V usage is TRBV25-1 and J usage is TRBJ1-2, with TRBD1 matching 8 bases. CDR3 size: 12 residues. From germline, CDR1 is MGHDK and CDR2 SYGVNS. In DNA form, the CDR3 reads TGTGTCATCTTGACAGGGGAGTATGGCTACACCTTC. Its translation is CVILTGEYGYTF.

About this clonotype itself: Just one base apart from a much larger clone, this may be a read error. The V call is TRBV30, the J call TRBJ2-3; weak D call: TRBD2 (6 bases). The V end lost 1 base, the J end lost 4 bases, and 9 bases lay between the germline ends. CDR1 and CDR2 (germline): GTSNPN, SVGIG (reference sequence). The CDR3 covers 13 residues. The CDR3: CAWSARDPDTQYF. In nucleotides, the CDR3 is TGTGCCTGGAGTGCGCGGGACCCAGATACGCAGTATTTT.

On this clonotype: The final CDR3 position lacks the conserved phenylalanine or tryptophan, pointing to a likely read error. The DNA is omitted, as the CDR3 cannot be located on it reliably, and the CDR3 follows TCRdb's listing. The genes are TRBV4-2 and TRBJ2-1. The CDR3 is 16 residues long, counting both termini. Per germline, CDR1 LGHNA and CDR2 YNFKEQ. The CDR3 protein is CASSQDSGSSYNEPFL.

A note on this clonotype: In this CDR3 the conserved last residue, phenylalanine or tryptophan, is missing, so a read error is likely. Because the CDR3's place on the DNA is in doubt, the DNA is left out and the CDR3 is given as listed by TCRdb. The chain's CDR3 is CASNLDRGPYS. The V and J genes are TRBV11-3 and TRBJ2-5. Both ends counted, the CDR3 spans 11 residues. CDR1 and CDR2 from the germline V gene are SGHNT and YENEEA.

By proportion, this clonotype is medium-sized. The genes are TRBV11-2 and TRBJ2-7; a possible D gene is TRBD1 (6 bases). Germline loops: CDR1 SGHAT, CDR2 FQNNGV. V gave up 5 bases and J gave up 7 bases, with 15 bases separating them. The CDR3 covers 13 residues. CDR3 nucleotides: TGTGCCAGCAGCCCGAACAGGGATAGGGAGCAGTACTTC. Its protein is CASSPNRDREQYF.

Remarks on this clonotype: The junction and the germline gene differ at one end; a read error may be behind it. The CDR3 DNA follows: TGTGCAAGCAGTACGCGGACAGGGTACAATGAGCAGTTCTTC. Translation: CASSTRTGYNEQFF. The chain couples TRBV11-2 to TRBJ2-1; 8 bases agree with TRBD1. Germline V lookup: CDR1 SGHAT, CDR2 FQNNGV. The CDR3 spans 14 residues.

At least ten counts were recorded for this clonotype. The rearrangement links TRBV20-1 to TRBJ2-7, with TRBD2 identical over 8 bases. Germline values: CDR1 DFQATT, CDR2 SNEGSKA (reference sequence). The CDR3 sequence is 13 residues long. V trimming: 4 bases; J trimming: 2 bases; junction bases outside the gene matches: 4. In DNA, the CDR3 is TGCAGTGCTATCCCCGGGGGGGCCTACGAGCAGTACTTC. It is translated as CSAIPGGAYEQYF.

With regard to this clonotype: This likely comes from a read error, as the CDR3 has no conserved phenylalanine or tryptophan at its end. The CDR3 region is CASRDTGVSYEQYL. The CDR3 nucleotides read TGTGCCAGCAGAGATACAGGCGTGTCCTACGAGCAGTACCTC. This chain connects TRBV11-2 to TRBJ2-7; possible D gene TRBD1, 5 bases. CDR3 size: 14 residues. CDR1 and CDR2 (germline): SGHAT, FQNNGV. The V end lost 6 bases, the J end lost 1 base, and 13 bases lay between the germline ends.